This entry concerns a single TCR beta chain. Antigen unknown. Generated by immunoSEQ multiplex PCR, the TCRdb table keeps only in-frame clones and is missing some. Among tens of thousands of clones listed, 85% to 90% were seen once. This record comes from a study of neoadjuvant anti-PD-1 for oral cavity cancer. Study context: Non-progressing patients received a fourth nivolumab dose near day 43, then surgery on days 50-56.

The study's findings and limits: Each response group had just three patients in TCR analyses. Pretreatment Treg/Th17 ratio correlated inversely with post-treatment tumor clonality.

The CDR3 totals 15 residues. Losses at the gene ends were 5 bases for V and 0 bases for J; bases not matched to a gene: 2. Germline assignment: CDR1 SGHVS and CDR2 FQNEAQ. Time point meaning: after neoadjuvant nivolumab, at surgical resection. Analysis of PBMCs was direct, with no culture step. This TCR came from a person between 35 and 79 years old with oral cavity squamous cell carcinoma. Sequenced here: PBMCs, sampled after nivolumab (anti-PD-1) treatment. J is TRBJ2-5 and V is TRBV7-8, with TRBD2 matching 11 bases. In DNA, the CDR3 is TGTGCCAGCAGCCGGGGACTAGCGGACCAAGAGACCCAGTACTTC. Protein sequence: CASSRGLADQETQYF.